This T cell receptor (beta chain) is drawn from a study of human T cells and chemical hapten exposure (TCRdb year 2021). Broadly, across the study: For sensitization, 2% DPC in acetone was applied to a 2 cm by 2 cm area of upper inner arm skin. Libraries were pooled for sequencing, and per-sample TCR yields varied mainly because of small differences in library volumes within the pool. Patch testing was performed on the upper back with Finn chambers containing 0.01% DPC, and the patch tests were scored after 6 days according to International Contact Dermatitis Research Group standards. Blood samples were taken from patients before sensitization (week 0) and then at 2, 6 and about 24 weeks after DPC sensitization. Throughout the approximately 25-week study period, patients were also given weekly therapeutic DPC doses on the scalp. The mostly female patient cohort included alopecia areata with under or over 50% scalp involvement, alopecia totalis and alopecia universalis. This study followed changes in the peripheral blood TCR repertoire in vivo during primary and secondary sensitization of alopecia patients to the hapten diphenylcyclopropenone (DPC). About 30 alopecia patients provided blood for TCR sequencing at one to four time points (pre-sensitization, 2, 6 and 24 weeks). Study-level results and caveats: Expanded TCRs formed significantly more large CDR3 similarity clusters than pre-sensitization or healthy control sets, consistent with antigen-driven responses. No change with DPC sensitization was found in the number of TCRs above 1 in 1000 frequency, and no evidence of global repertoire structure alterations was found. Repeated subsampling changed both the strength of the expansion versus patch-test correlation and the threshold at which the correlation became significant. Because every patient had alopecia, a presumed autoimmune disease, the patients' immune response might differ from that of healthy individuals. Patch test score correlated positively with the number of PT1 expanded TCRs, reaching significance at thresholds 8, 16 and 32 but not at 4.

V and J are truncated by 4 bases and 2 bases respectively, leaving an intervening sequence of 9 bases. The CDR3 starts with the cysteine, ends with the phenylalanine, and has 14 residues. Kept here is only the CDR3 DNA, which spans 42 bases and is read in frame from base 1. Looking up the germline V gene (reference sequence) yields CDR1 PRHDT and CDR2 FYEKMQ. Receptor libraries were prepared by RACE. Instrument used: NextSeq 500. During library preparation, unique molecular identifiers were attached to individual cDNA molecules so that TCRs could be counted quantitatively and reproducibly. Both TCR alpha and TCR beta chains were sequenced from each blood RNA sample. Regarding the original processing steps: A median of about 87,000 TCRs per sample was observed, with a range of about 20,000 to 750,000. The Decombinator software suite was used to annotate the V, J and CDR3 of the TCR reads. For PS versus PT1 abundance plots, all samples were subsampled to the same number of TCRs (28,000). Expanded TCRs were defined as absent before sensitization and observed at least eight times at the 2-week time point. TCRdb handled the public reads itself, with Q25 trimming in fastp and clone calling in MiXCR, and kept productive beta chains. CDR3 protein sequences are deduplicated, and each keeps its most common genes and DNA. In this record, the V and J calls reflect TCRdb's handling and not the investigators' own analysis. This sample lists under 100,000 distinct CDR3 sequences; roughly 8.5% were detected once. Jointly, the top ten make up approximately 2.4% of the sample.

This clonotype occurred many times. It has no known antigen specificity. Base quality data are lacking; no much larger clone is found one base away. The time point label corresponds to: pre-sensitization, week 0. What this sample's treatment or condition label stands for: therapeutic diphenylcyclopropenone sensitization with weekly scalp DPC. Blood at each patch-test visit was drawn before the patch test was applied. Patients were eligible if aged 18 to 70, diagnosed with alopecia and judged suitable for DPC therapy, and pregnant patients were excluded. Unfractionated whole blood was collected in Tempus Blood RNA tubes, and total RNA was extracted from that blood.

This clonotype originated in a man aged 40-55 years with alopecia areata. Some clones in this sample may be carry-over from other donors' samples. The rearrangement joined TRBV13 to TRBJ1-3; TRBD1 is a possible D gene, resting on 6 matching bases. The sample consisted of whole blood, taken in connection with sensitization to the hapten diphenylcyclopropenone (DPC). The CDR3 protein is CASSSRTAGNTIYF. The DNA sequence is TGTGCCAGCAGCTCCCGGACAGCTGGAAACACCATATATTTT.